These T cell receptor beta chains were read from a single sample in a study of blood T cells in healthy people across ages. In TCRdb, the 5' RACE reads were re-called with MiXCR into one record per CDR3 protein. There are about 1,400,000 distinct CDR3 sequences in the sample; 59% occur only once, and roughly 7% lies in the top ten. The specimen sequenced was blood. The receptors were sampled from a man aged 18 to 30 in good health. CDR3s include the opening cysteine and the closing phenylalanine or tryptophan. D genes are given only for firm matches. Not every row has a clone size; where given, it reads once, few, many or a size class.

clone size	V gene	J gene	D gene	CDR3 DNA	CDR3 protein
once	TRBV3-1	TRBJ2-7	NA	TGTGCCAGCAGCCAAGGGGTGGCGGGACCCTACGAGCAGTACTTC	CASSQGVAGPYEQYF
NA	TRBV7-2	TRBJ1-6	TRBD1	TGTGCCAGCAGCTCGAAGACCGGGACAGGGGATAATTCACCCCTCCACTTT	CASSSKTGTGDNSPLHF
NA	TRBV21-1	TRBJ2-5	NA	TGTGCCAGCAGCAAAGATGAGGACAATTGGGTACTACGGGGTGAGACCCAGTACTTC	CASSKDEDNWVLRGETQYF
NA	TRBV6-1	TRBJ1-2	NA	TGTGCCAGTTACCTCCCCAGGGCCCACTACTATGGCTACACCTTC	CASYLPRAHYYGYTF
NA	TRBV7-2	TRBJ1-5	TRBD1	TGTGCCAGCAGCTTAGTACAGGGGGTCAATCAGCCCCAGCATTTT	CASSLVQGVNQPQHF
NA	TRBV15	TRBJ1-2	NA	TGTGCCACCAGTTCCAGCCCCTATGGCTACACCTTC	CATSSSPYGYTF
many	TRBV7-7	TRBJ2-5	TRBD1	TGTGCTAGCAGCTTAGGCAGGGGGCCTCAAGAGACCCAGTACTTC	CASSLGRGPQETQYF
NA	TRBV6-2/TRBV6-3	TRBJ1-1	NA	TGTGCCAGCAGCCTCCCTTGGGGGTACACTGAAGCTTTCTTT	CASSLPWGYTEAFF
NA	TRBV5-1	TRBJ2-2	NA	TGCGCCAGCAGCTTGGCCGGACCAGCGGGCAACACCGGGGAGCTGTTTTTT	CASSLAGPAGNTGELFF
NA	TRBV7-9	TRBJ1-2	NA	TGTGCCAGCAGCGCAGAAGTGTTCTATGGCTACACCTTC	CASSAEVFYGYTF
NA	TRBV13	TRBJ1-1	NA	TGTGCCAGCAGCTTAGTCGGGTACTCCAACACTGAAGCTTTCTTT	CASSLVGYSNTEAFF
few	TRBV5-1	TRBJ1-6	TRBD1	TGCGCCAGCAGCCTCGGGACAGCCAACTATAATTCACCCCTCCACTTT	CASSLGTANYNSPLHF
many	TRBV7-2	TRBJ2-7	NA	TGTGCCAGCAGCTTAGCGATCCTTCGGGAGCAGTACTTC	CASSLAILREQYF
NA	TRBV7-9	TRBJ2-2	NA	TGTGCCAGCAGCTTCTCACGGGAGCTGTTTTTT	CASSFSRELFF
NA	TRBV20-1	TRBJ2-3	NA	TGCAGTTCGACGCTAGGGCCGACAGATACGCAGTATTTT	CSSTLGPTDTQYF
NA	TRBV9	TRBJ2-1	NA	TGTGCCAGCAGCGCCGCCGGCGGGAAGTACAATGAGCAGTTCTTC	CASSAAGGKYNEQFF
NA	TRBV10-3	TRBJ2-3	NA	TGTGCCATCGGCGATTCGGGGCGACGAACCCCTAGCACAGATACGCAGTATTTT	CAIGDSGRRTPSTDTQYF
NA	TRBV6-6	TRBJ1-5	TRBD1	TGTGCCAGCAGTTACTCGGCAGGGGGAGATAATCAGCCCCAGCATTTT	CASSYSAGGDNQPQHF
few	TRBV18	TRBJ2-1	TRBD2	TGTGCCAGCTCACCTCCGCGGGGGGGTAAGGGTGAGCAGTTCTTC	CASSPPRGGKGEQFF
NA	TRBV9	TRBJ2-1	NA	TGTGCCAGCAGCGTCCGTGGTTTGTCCAATGAGCAGTTCTTC	CASSVRGLSNEQFF
NA	TRBV4-1	TRBJ2-1	TRBD2	TGCGCCAGCAGCCAAGATCATAGCGGGGAGTACAATGAGCAGTTCTTC	CASSQDHSGEYNEQFF
NA	TRBV29-1	TRBJ2-7	NA	TGCAGCGTTGAAGACATGTCAGGGGAGGACTACGAGCAGTACTTC	CSVEDMSGEDYEQYF
NA	TRBV6-5	TRBJ1-2	NA	TGTGCCAGCAGTACGACGCCAGACTATGGCTACACCTTC	CASSTTPDYGYTF
NA	TRBV6-5	TRBJ1-2	TRBD1	TGTGCCAGCAGTTACGCGACAGGGTACGAGTATGGCTACACCTTC	CASSYATGYEYGYTF
few	TRBV20-1	TRBJ2-7	TRBD2	TGCAGTGCTAGATTAGCGGGGGGTTCCTACGAGCAGTACTTC	CSARLAGGSYEQYF
NA	TRBV2	TRBJ2-1	NA	TGTGCCAGCAGTCGACTTCAGGGTTTTCGAGAGACCCAGTTCTTC	CASSRLQGFRETQFF
NA	TRBV15	TRBJ2-1	NA	TGTGCCACCAGCAGAGATTTGAACACAAATGAGCAGTTCTTC	CATSRDLNTNEQFF
NA	TRBV10-1	TRBJ2-7	TRBD1	TGCGCCAGCAGTGATTTTGACAGGGGCTTGGCCTACGAGCAGTACTTC	CASSDFDRGLAYEQYF
NA	TRBV29-1	TRBJ1-1	NA	TGCAGCCCCAACAAGCGGATTGACACTGAAGCTTTCTTT	CSPNKRIDTEAFF
few	TRBV20-1	TRBJ2-7	NA	TGCAGTGCCCCGGACAGAGCTTCCTACGAGCAGTACTTC	CSAPDRASYEQYF
few	TRBV29-1	TRBJ2-7	TRBD1	TGCAGCGTTGTAAAGGGCAGGGGGTACGAGCAGTACTTC	CSVVKGRGYEQYF
NA	TRBV12-3/TRBV12-4	TRBJ2-1	TRBD1	TGTGCCAGCAGTTCAGGGACAGCTAACAATGAGCAGTTCTTC	CASSSGTANNEQFF
few	TRBV7-9	TRBJ2-5	NA	TGTGCCAGCAGCCCCGCTTTTTCAGCGAGCAACCAAGAGACCCAGTACTTC	CASSPAFSASNQETQYF
NA	TRBV11-2	TRBJ1-2	NA	TGTGCCAGCAGCTTAGATCTACTTTCTAACTATGGCTACACCTTC	CASSLDLLSNYGYTF
NA	TRBV5-1	TRBJ2-2	TRBD2	TGCGCCAGCAGCAAACCACGGGAGGCCGGGGAGCTGTTTTTT	CASSKPREAGELFF
NA	TRBV12-3/TRBV12-4	TRBJ1-1	NA	TGTGCCAGCAGTTTTATCCTTACTCTAGGGACTGAAGCTTTCTTT	CASSFILTLGTEAFF
once	TRBV28	TRBJ2-1	NA	TGTGCCAGCAAAGTGAGAGGAAATGAGCAGTTCTTC	CASKVRGNEQFF
few	TRBV15	TRBJ2-7	NA	TGTGCCACCAGCAGAGGTGGGTCAAACTACGAGCAGTACTTC	CATSRGGSNYEQYF
NA	TRBV5-1	TRBJ1-1	TRBD1	TGCGCCAGCAGCCTCCGGGACAGGGGGCTGTTATTGAACACTGAAGCTTTCTTT	CASSLRDRGLLLNTEAFF
NA	TRBV10-3	TRBJ2-3	NA	TGTGCCATCAGTGTTCGAGATACGCAGTATTTT	CAISVRDTQYF
NA	TRBV10-3	TRBJ2-7	NA	TGTGCCATCAGCGTCGGGGGAACCTCCTACGAGCAGTACTTC	CAISVGGTSYEQYF
NA	TRBV28	TRBJ1-2	NA	TGTGCCAGCACCCTAAACGGTCCGCCTACCTATGGCTACACCTTC	CASTLNGPPTYGYTF
NA	TRBV13	TRBJ1-3	NA	TGTGCCAGCACAGGGGCTGGAAACACCATATATTTT	CASTGAGNTIYF
NA	TRBV27	TRBJ2-1	NA	TGCGCCAGCAGCCAGACGGGCCATAATGAGCAGTTCTTC	CASSQTGHNEQFF
NA	TRBV14	TRBJ2-3	TRBD2	TGTGCCAGCAGCCAACTCGGACTAGCGGGAGCAACGCAGTATTTT	CASSQLGLAGATQYF